A selection of T cell receptor beta chains follows, all from one sample in a study of human T cells and chemical hapten exposure. TCRdb independently ran MiXCR on the RACE reads; one entry per CDR3 protein. The repertoire holds 80,000 to 100,000 distinct CDR3 sequences, with more than 10% as singletons. Source: whole blood, taken in connection with sensitization to the hapten diphenylcyclopropenone (DPC). Source of these receptors: a woman in her 50s with alopecia areata. Some clones in this sample may be carry-over from other donors' samples. CDR3s include the opening cysteine and the closing phenylalanine or tryptophan. The D gene is left open where the match is weak. Size tells how often a clone was seen (once, few, many) or the class of an expanded clone, and some rows leave it out.

D	V	J	size	CDR3	DNA
.	TRBV20-1	TRBJ1-4	.	CSASLRVVKGEKLFF	TGCAGTGCTAGCCTCAGGGTCGTAAAGGGTGAAAAACTGTTTTTT
TRBD2	TRBV27	TRBJ2-7	many	CASSLEAGGPHEQYF	TGTGCCAGCAGTTTAGAGGCGGGAGGGCCCCACGAGCAGTACTTC
.	TRBV11-3	TRBJ2-7	few	CASSFSSGSSYEQYF	TGTGCCAGCAGCTTCAGTAGCGGAAGCTCCTACGAGCAGTACTTC
TRBD2	TRBV11-2	TRBJ2-1	many	CASSLVPSGGSSYNEQFF	TGTGCCAGCAGCTTAGTCCCCTCCGGCGGGAGCTCCTACAATGAGCAGTTCTTC
.	TRBV27	TRBJ1-3	.	CASSFAPGSGNTIYF	TGTGCCAGCAGTTTCGCACCAGGGAGTGGAAACACCATATATTTT
TRBD1	TRBV20-1	TRBJ2-7	few	CSAAGTGSSYEQYF	TGCAGTGCGGCGGGGACAGGGAGCTCCTACGAGCAGTACTTC
.	TRBV7-3	TRBJ2-1	many	CASSTTGAGEQFF	TGTGCCAGCAGCACCACCGGGGCCGGTGAGCAGTTCTTC
.	TRBV7-4	TRBJ2-2	many	CASSLPGQNTGELFF	TGTGCCAGCAGCCTACCGGGACAGAACACCGGGGAGCTGTTTTTT
.	TRBV3-1	TRBJ2-5	few	CASSRSAGRFLNQETQYF	TGTGCCAGCAGCCGATCGGCGGGGCGATTCCTGAACCAAGAGACCCAGTACTTC
.	TRBV2	TRBJ2-6	.	CASSSLAWTSGANVLTF	TGTGCCAGCAGTTCCTTAGCCTGGACATCTGGGGCCAACGTCCTGACTTTC
.	TRBV6-2/TRBV6-3	TRBJ2-3	few	CASRGLAGRQGWRDTQYF	TGTGCCAGCAGAGGATTAGCGGGCCGTCAGGGGTGGAGAGATACGCAGTATTTT
.	TRBV29-1	TRBJ2-1	few	CRVGQTPRDEQFF	TGCAGGGTCGGACAGACCCCAAGGGATGAGCAGTTCTTC
TRBD1	TRBV12-3/TRBV12-4	TRBJ1-1	few	CASSAQDRGNTEAFF	TGTGCCAGCAGTGCCCAGGACAGGGGTAACACTGAAGCTTTCTTT
TRBD2	TRBV2	TRBJ2-7	.	CASKPGLAGEQYF	TGTGCCAGCAAGCCGGGACTAGCCGGCGAGCAGTACTTC
TRBD1	TRBV11-3	TRBJ1-1	many	CASSRQGANEAFF	TGTGCCAGCAGCCGACAGGGGGCAAATGAAGCTTTCTTT
.	TRBV20-1	TRBJ1-2	few	CSATQPNYGYTF	TGCAGTGCTACCCAACCTAACTATGGCTACACCTTC
.	TRBV28	TRBJ2-7	.	CASTTYRGGTYEQYF	TGTGCCAGCACAACCTACAGGGGAGGAACCTACGAGCAGTACTTC
TRBD1	TRBV5-6	TRBJ1-1	few	CASSLLGQGVRDEAFF	TGTGCCAGCAGCCTCCTCGGGCAGGGGGTTCGAGATGAAGCTTTCTTT
.	TRBV2	TRBJ2-2	many	CASSEAAGELFF	TGTGCCAGCAGTGAGGCGGCAGGGGAGCTGTTTTTT
TRBD1	TRBV10-3	TRBJ1-6	many	CAIGVRDSSNSPLHF	TGTGCCATCGGAGTTAGGGACAGTTCTAATTCACCCCTCCACTTT
.	TRBV12-5	TRBJ2-6	few	CASGSSGANVLTF	TGTGCTAGTGGTTCCTCTGGGGCCAACGTCCTGACTTTC
.	TRBV29-1	TRBJ1-5	many	CSVGGLNSNQPQHF	TGCAGCGTGGGGGGACTGAATAGCAATCAGCCCCAGCATTTT
TRBD1	TRBV7-2	TRBJ2-1	many	CASSPRTGARVEQFF	TGTGCCAGCAGCCCCCGCACAGGGGCCCGCGTTGAGCAGTTCTTC
TRBD1	TRBV28	TRBJ1-2	many	CASSLTGQDNYGYTF	TGTGCCAGCAGTCTGACGGGACAGGATAACTATGGCTACACCTTC
TRBD2	TRBV24-1	TRBJ2-3	.	CAKPGLAGSGWTDTQYF	TGTGCCAAGCCGGGACTAGCGGGATCAGGTTGGACAGATACGCAGTATTTT
TRBD2	TRBV7-3	TRBJ2-2	few	CASSLRGTSGSMGTGELFF	TGTGCCAGCAGCTTAAGGGGGACTAGCGGGAGTATGGGCACCGGGGAGCTGTTTTTT
.	TRBV30	TRBJ1-5	many	CAWSPGLLSNQPQHF	TGTGCCTGGAGCCCGGGACTTCTTAGCAATCAGCCCCAGCATTTT
.	TRBV20-1	TRBJ2-3	few	CSASSSGYTDTQYF	TGCAGTGCTAGTAGTAGCGGCTACACAGATACGCAGTATTTT